The TCR beta chain described here comes from a study of blood T cell repertoires in COVID-19 (dated by TCRdb to 2018 to 2020). In the study overall: Samples covering the acute and convalescent phases of COVID-19 were provided by collaborators in the United States, Italy and Spain. The dataset comprised deeply sampled blood TCRbeta repertoires from subjects exposed to, actively infected with, or recovered from COVID-19. Samples were obtained from the ongoing ImmuneRACE study (first 160 participants) and from some 1,300 subjects provided by 6 global collaborators. A freely available public database, intended as a resource for researchers studying the immune response to SARS-CoV-2, is where the repertoires were released. HLA class I and class II types, where available, came from metadata supplied by the sample provider rather than from assay-based typing. The material from the prospective study consisted of cDNA or gDNA derived from T cells, B-cell-depleted T cells, or PBMCs. A de-identified subject ID, COVID-19 status, age in years and sex were almost always included in the sample metadata.

For CDR1 and CDR2, the germline V gene lists SGHRS and YFSETQ. At the junction V is shortened by 9 bases and J by 5 bases; bases outside the gene matches: 7. From the cysteine up to the phenylalanine, the CDR3 has a length of 13 residues. The DNA shown is the 39-base CDR3, in frame from base 1. The paper's findings and limits, for the study overall: The quantity of clinical and demographic metadata differed by source and by participant and was supplied without curation.

In regard to this clone: What this receptor recognizes is not known. No base-level quality is on record; no much larger clone is a single base apart.

TCRbeta CDR3 regions were amplified from genomic DNA by means of the immunoSEQ Assay, a bias-controlled multiplex PCR. Processing in the source paper ran as follows. The number of nucleated cells in each sample was estimated from the amplification of reference gene primers within the assay. Sequence reads were collapsed and filtered to measure the absolute abundance of every unique TCRbeta CDR3 rearrangement. Productive Simpson clonality was computed per sample as the square root of Simpson's diversity index over productive rearrangements. TCRdb limited this immuneACCESS table to in-frame rearrangements with V and J called. A share of clones is missing; checked studies link under half to unresolved V genes, and the rest is unexplained. The V and J calls and the clone size are those of that table, but D and trimming were determined from the DNA. This sample holds about 130,000 clones; around 86% were observed only once. The ten largest clones capture 2% to 2.5% of the sample.

The collaborating institutions used their own protocols to collect whole blood in K2EDTA tubes. Collaborator samples were shipped for TCRbeta analysis as frozen whole blood, isolated PBMCs, or DNA extracted from either sample type. The material sequenced was peripheral blood. The clonotype originates from a middle-aged man with active COVID-19. The sequence joins TRBV5-1 to TRBJ2-5, with 10 middle bases fitting TRBD1. The DNA sequence follows: TGCGCCACCAGACAGGGGGCCTGGGAGACCCAGTACTTC. The encoded protein is CATRQGAWETQYF. Reference TRBV5-1 and TRBJ2-5 proteins supply the regions before and after the CDR3; the full variable domain is: KAGVTQTPRYLIKTRGQQVTLSCSPISGHRSVSWYQQTPGQGLQFLFEYFSETQRNKGNFPGRFSGRQFSNSRSEMNVSTLELGDSALYLCATRQGAWETQYFGPGTRLLVL.